Below, 7 T cell receptor beta chains from the same sample are listed, as sequenced in a study of cytomegalovirus exposure and HLA in healthy donors. The PCR contained 60 Vbeta and 13 Jbeta primers. TCRdb's copy holds only in-frame clones and misses some; the assay was immunoSEQ multiplex PCR. The sample yields 100,000 or so clones, 60% to 85% seen once. The specimen was PBMCs. The receptors were sampled from a female donor in good health and CMV-seronegative.

This sequence joins TRBV6-5 and TRBJ2-1; 7 nucleotides agree with TRBD2. Germline CDR1 and CDR2: MNHEY and SVGAGI. CDR3 length: 15 amino acids. V trimming: 0 bases; J trimming: 7 bases; junction bases outside the gene matches: 6. This CDR3 is CASSYSTGGGNEQFF. The CDR3 region has the DNA TGTGCCAGCAGTTACTCGACGGGCGGGGGTAATGAGCAGTTCTTC.

The gene calls are TRBV29-1 and TRBJ1-1, with D tentatively TRBD1 (5 bases). V gave up 7 bases and J gave up 3 bases, with 18 bases separating them. This CDR3 region has 14 residues. CDR1 is SQVTM, CDR2 ANQGSEA, per germline. CDR3 region: CSAGGRVGDTEAFF. Written as DNA, the CDR3 is TGCAGCGCCGGGGGGAGGGTTGGGGACACTGAAGCTTTCTTT.

The chain is built from TRBV5-6 and TRBJ1-4; weak D call: TRBD1 (5 bases). CDR1 and CDR2 (germline): SGHDT, YYEEEE. Trimming took off 5 bases at V and 4 bases at J, with 12 bases between the two ends. This CDR3 is built from 14 residues. This chain's CDR3 is CASSPGTNNEKLFF. The CDR3 DNA follows: TGTGCCAGCAGTCCCGGGACTAATAATGAAAAACTGTTTTTT.

The V call is TRBV5-6, the J call TRBJ2-5; possibly TRBD2 for D (5 bases). The germline V gene encodes CDR1 SGHDT and CDR2 YYEEEE. The CDR3 totals 14 residues. V lost 3 bases to trimming and J lost 2 bases, with 11 bases between them. CDR3 sequence: CASSSPEEQETQYF. CDR3 nucleotides: TGTGCCAGCAGCTCGCCGGAGGAGCAAGAGACCCAGTACTTC. The whole variable domain, remainder taken from reference TRBV5-6 and TRBJ2-5, is DAGVTQSPTHLIKTRGQQVTLRCSPKSGHDTVSWYQQALGQGPQFIFQYYEEEERQRGNFPDRFSGHQFPNYSSELNVNALLLGDSALYLCASSSPEEQETQYFGPGTRLLVL.

The V and J genes are TRBV5-6 and TRBJ2-3; maybe TRBD1 (5 bases). V was shortened by 2 bases and J by 8 bases, with 12 bases between the two germline ends. The CDR3 loop spans 13 amino acids. Per the germline V gene, CDR1 is SGHDT and CDR2 is YYEEEE. CDR3 amino acids: CASSFQGKGTQYF. The CDR3 coding sequence is TGTGCCAGCAGCTTTCAGGGAAAGGGTACGCAGTATTTT. Complete variable domain (other parts from reference TRBV5-6 and TRBJ2-3): DAGVTQSPTHLIKTRGQQVTLRCSPKSGHDTVSWYQQALGQGPQFIFQYYEEEERQRGNFPDRFSGHQFPNYSSELNVNALLLGDSALYLCASSFQGKGTQYFGPGTRLTVL.

The chain uses TRBV27 and TRBJ2-3; D is unresolved. From germline, CDR1 is MNHEY and CDR2 SMNVEV (reference sequence). The CDR3 spans 11 residues. Trimming took off 3 bases at V and 6 bases at J, with 4 bases between the two ends. The CDR3 coding sequence is TGTGCCAGCAGTTTCTCGGATACGCAGTATTTT. As protein: CASSFSDTQYF.

V and J are TRBV5-8 and TRBJ2-2; a possible D gene is TRBD2 (6 bases). Deletions cut 1 base from V and 4 bases from J, with 8 bases between. The CDR3 covers 14 residues. The germline CDR1 and CDR2 sequences are SGHTS and YDEGEE. CDR3 residues: CASSLHGSTGELFF. CDR3 bases: TGTGCCAGCAGCTTGCACGGGAGCACCGGGGAGCTGTTTTTT.